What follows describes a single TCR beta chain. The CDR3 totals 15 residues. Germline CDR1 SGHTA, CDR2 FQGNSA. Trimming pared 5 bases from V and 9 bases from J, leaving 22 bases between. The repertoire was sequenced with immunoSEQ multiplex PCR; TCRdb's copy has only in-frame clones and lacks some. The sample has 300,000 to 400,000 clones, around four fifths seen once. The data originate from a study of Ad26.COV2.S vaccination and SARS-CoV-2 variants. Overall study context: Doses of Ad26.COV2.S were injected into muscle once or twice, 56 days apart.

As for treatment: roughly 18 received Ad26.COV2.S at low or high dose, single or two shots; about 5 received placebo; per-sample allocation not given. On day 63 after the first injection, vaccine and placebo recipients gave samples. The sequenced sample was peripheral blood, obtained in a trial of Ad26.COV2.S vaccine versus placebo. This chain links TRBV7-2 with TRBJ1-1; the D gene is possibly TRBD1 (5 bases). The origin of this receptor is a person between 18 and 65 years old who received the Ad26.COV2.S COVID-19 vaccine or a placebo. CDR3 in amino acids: CASSPSPGEGSKAFF. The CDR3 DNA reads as TGTGCCAGCAGCCCGAGTCCGGGGGAAGGTTCAAAAGCTTTCTTT. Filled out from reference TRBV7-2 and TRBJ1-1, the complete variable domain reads GAGVSQSPSNKVTEKGKDVELRCDPISGHTALYWYRQSLGQGLEFLIYFQGNSAPDKSGLPSDRFSAERTGGSVSTLTIQRTQQEDSAVYLCASSPSPGEGSKAFFGQGTRLTVV.